This T cell receptor (beta chain) was found in a study of shared clonotypes between healthy human individuals. CD45RO-negative, CCR7-selected cells formed the naive CD8 fraction, which excluded terminally differentiated effector memory CD45RA+ cells. Participating donors were healthy, HIV-negative adults free of recent acute infections or vaccinations. Measured with immunoSEQ multiplex PCR; TCRdb has only the in-frame clones, and not every one. The repertoire includes around 2,000,000 clones, about 95% of them detected once, and approximately 1% sits in the top ten. The CDR3 spans 15 residues. J gave up 6 bases and V 0 bases, and 6 bases lay outside the gene matches. Germline V gives CDR1 LGHNT, CDR2 FRNRAP.

Sequenced input: naive CD8+ T cells sorted from blood. This sequence joins TRBV12-5 and TRBJ2-3, with 7 bases that match TRBD2. This clonotype was sampled from a young man in good health. The CDR3 sequence: CASGLVTGGLDTQYF. Written as DNA, the CDR3 is TGTGCTAGTGGTTTGGTCACGGGGGGTCTGGATACGCAGTATTTT.